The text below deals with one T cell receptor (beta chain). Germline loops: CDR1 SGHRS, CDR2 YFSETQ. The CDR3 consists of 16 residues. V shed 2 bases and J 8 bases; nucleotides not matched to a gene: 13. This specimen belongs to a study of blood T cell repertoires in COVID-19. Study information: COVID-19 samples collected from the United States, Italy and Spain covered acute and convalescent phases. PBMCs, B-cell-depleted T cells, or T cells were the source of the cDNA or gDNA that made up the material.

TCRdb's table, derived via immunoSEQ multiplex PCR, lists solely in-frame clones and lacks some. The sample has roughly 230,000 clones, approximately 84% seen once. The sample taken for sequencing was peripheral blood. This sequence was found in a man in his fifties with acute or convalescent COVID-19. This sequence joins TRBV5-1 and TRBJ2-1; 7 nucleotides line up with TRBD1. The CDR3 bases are TGCGCCAGCAGCTTTGGACAGGTTACGGGTAATGATGAGCAGTTCTTC. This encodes CASSFGQVTGNDEQFF.